In its sample, the clone carrying this T cell receptor beta chain was seen a few times. The sample originates from a study of control samples from healthy donors and cancer patients. This table comes from immunoSEQ multiplex PCR, and its TCRdb copy is limited to in-frame clones, with some not included. The profile shows under 110,000 clones, around 88% of them singletons. V shed 2 bases, J shed 4 bases, and the junction held 5 bases outside the gene matches. The CDR3 extends over 15 amino acids. The V gene's germline CDR1 is SGHRS and CDR2 YFSETQ. This chain connects TRBV5-1 to TRBJ2-2; 7 bases agree with TRBD2. Input material: blood. This receptor was obtained from a man aged 25 to 40 in good health. CDR3 DNA sequence: TGCGCCAGCAGCTTCGGGGGAGGGGTCACCGGGGAGCTGTTTTTT. Its translation: CASSFGGGVTGELFF.